This TCR beta chain emerged from a study of regulatory T cells in long-lasting Graves disease (dated by TCRdb to the early 2020s). Study-wide context: Persistent Graves' disease was defined as persistently positive TSH receptor autoantibodies together with antithyroid drug treatment for over 5 years. On average, persistent Graves' disease patients in the clinical cohort had been on antithyroid drugs for approximately ten years. A total of 35 or so samples underwent TCR sequencing: around 13 from persistent and roughly 20 from newly diagnosed Graves' disease patients. The study was conducted in China and was registered as a clinical trial. Persistent Graves' disease patients were compared with newly diagnosed Graves' disease patients by peripheral blood TCR sequencing and RNA sequencing.

This specimen's time point label, per the study, means: persistent/refractory GD, antithyroid drugs over 5 years with positive TRAb. For both TCR sequencing and RNA sequencing, RNA was extracted from PBMCs in TRIzol. The diagnosis of Graves' disease followed American Thyroid Association guidelines. The patients came from an endocrinology department in Xi'an, China. From each patient, around 8.3 milliliters of peripheral blood was collected into an EDTA anticoagulant tube. Ficoll Paque Plus density gradient separation was used to isolate PBMCs, and no further T cell sorting was done. An Agilent 2100 Bioanalyzer and agarose gel were used to assess RNA quality, and a NanoDrop 2000 was used to measure RNA concentration. With respect to this clonotype: This clone's antigen is unknown. No base qualities exist here, and no much larger clone lies one base off it.

Trimming at the junction amounts to 5 bases on V and 2 bases on J, and the germline ends lie 9 bases apart. The CDR3, cysteine through phenylalanine, is 12 amino acids long. The sequence is cut down to CDR3 DNA, 36 bases in frame from base 1. Reading the germline V gene gives CDR1 SQVTM and CDR2 ANQGSEA. Library construction relied on multiplex PCR. TCRdb records Illumina HiSeq 4000 as the sequencer. To build TCR beta libraries, CDR3 regions were amplified by Arm-PCR using iRepertoire HTBI primers. Gel purification was performed on PCR products prior to sequencing. The paper's processing steps were these. Across samples, 55 to 80 TRBV and 13 to 15 TRBJ segments were identified and used for gene usage analysis of CDR3 amino acid clonotypes. Filtered high-quality paired reads were merged into contigs using COPE and FqMerger. BLAST was used to align contigs to IMGT TRBV, TRBD and TRBJ reference genes, with CDR3 defined following IMGT. Any clonotype with a frequency above 0.1% was counted as a highly expanded clone. Shannon entropy served as the measure of repertoire diversity, while the Gini coefficient captured V-J evenness. A clonotype found in more than one individual was treated as public. Using fastp at Q25 and MiXCR, TCRdb reprocessed the public reads and kept productive beta chains. One record per CDR3 amino acid sequence lists the most common genes and DNA. The V and J calls come from TCRdb's annotation, not from the publication. This sample gives a few hundred thousand distinct CDR3 sequences in total; 23% of them show up just once. Over 25% of the sample is taken by the ten largest.

Study-level results and caveats: TRBV28, TRBJ1-2 and TRBJ2-5 were preferentially used in persistent disease, while TRBV20-1 and TRBJ2-1 were favored in newly diagnosed disease. Lower TCR Shannon entropy and fewer highly expanded clones were observed in persistent Graves' disease patients than in newly diagnosed patients, which suggested clonal expansion. The study examined only peripheral blood because the primary lesion, thyroid tissue, could not be accessed. More public clonotypes were shared among persistent patients (more than 2,500) than among newly diagnosed patients (966). The small sample size was acknowledged by the authors as a limitation that may reduce accuracy. Sequencing and analysis were restricted to the TCR beta chain.

The specimen was peripheral blood mononuclear cells (PBMCs), collected when the disease was refractory, from a patient treated with antithyroid drugs. The chain is encoded by TRBV29-1 joined to TRBJ2-5, and perhaps TRBD2 as D gene, on 5 matching bases. The sequence was obtained from a female donor with Graves disease. The CDR3 region has the sequence CSVRSGQETQYF. The DNA is TGCAGCGTTAGGAGCGGACAAGAGACCCAGTACTTC.